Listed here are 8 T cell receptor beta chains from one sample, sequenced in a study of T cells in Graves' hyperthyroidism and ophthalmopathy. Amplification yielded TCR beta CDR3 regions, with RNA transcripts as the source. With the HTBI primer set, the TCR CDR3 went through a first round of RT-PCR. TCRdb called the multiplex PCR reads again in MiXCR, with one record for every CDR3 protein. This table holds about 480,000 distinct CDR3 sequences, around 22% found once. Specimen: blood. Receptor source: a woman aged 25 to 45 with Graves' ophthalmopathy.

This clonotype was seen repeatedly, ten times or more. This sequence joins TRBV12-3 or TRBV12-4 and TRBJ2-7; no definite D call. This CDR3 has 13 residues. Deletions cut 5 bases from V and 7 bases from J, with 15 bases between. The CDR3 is CASSPPFSGEQYF. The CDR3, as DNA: TGTGCCAGCAGTCCACCATTTTCTGGAGAGCAGTACTTC.

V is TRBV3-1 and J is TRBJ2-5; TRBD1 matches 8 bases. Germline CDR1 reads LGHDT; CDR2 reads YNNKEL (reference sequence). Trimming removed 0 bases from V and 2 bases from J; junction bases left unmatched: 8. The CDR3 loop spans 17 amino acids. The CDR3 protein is CASSQDILGTGQETQYF. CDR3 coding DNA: TGTGCCAGCAGCCAAGATATCCTCGGGACAGGACAAGAGACCCAGTACTTC.

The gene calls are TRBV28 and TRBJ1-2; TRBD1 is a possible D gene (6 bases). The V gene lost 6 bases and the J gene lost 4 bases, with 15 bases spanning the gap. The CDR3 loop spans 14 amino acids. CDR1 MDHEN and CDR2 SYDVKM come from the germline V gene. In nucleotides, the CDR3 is TGTGCCAGCAGCTCCCCCGGGACAATCTATGGCTACACCTTC. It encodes CASSSPGTIYGYTF.

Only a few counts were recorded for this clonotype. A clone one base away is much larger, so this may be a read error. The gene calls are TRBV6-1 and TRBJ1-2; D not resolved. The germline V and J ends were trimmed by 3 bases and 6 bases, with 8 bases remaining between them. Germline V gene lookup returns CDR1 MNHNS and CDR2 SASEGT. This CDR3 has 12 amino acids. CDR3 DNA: TGTGCCAGCAGTGAGTACACTGATGGCTACACCTTC. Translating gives CASSEYTDGYTF.

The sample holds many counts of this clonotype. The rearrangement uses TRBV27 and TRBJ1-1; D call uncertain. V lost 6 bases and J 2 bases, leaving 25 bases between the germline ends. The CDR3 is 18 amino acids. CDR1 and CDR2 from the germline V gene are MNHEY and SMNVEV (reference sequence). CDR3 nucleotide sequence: TGTGCCAGCAGCGAATTTTTTCCTGAGGACGGTACTAACACTGAAGCTTTCTTT. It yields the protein CASSEFFPEDGTNTEAFF.

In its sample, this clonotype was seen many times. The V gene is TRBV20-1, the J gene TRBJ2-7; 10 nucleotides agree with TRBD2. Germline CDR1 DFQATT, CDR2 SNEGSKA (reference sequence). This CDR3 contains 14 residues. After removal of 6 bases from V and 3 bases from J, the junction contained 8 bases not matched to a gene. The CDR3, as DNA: TGCAGTGCCCCCCGAGGACTAGCGGTCTACGAGCAGTACTTC. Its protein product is CSAPRGLAVYEQYF.

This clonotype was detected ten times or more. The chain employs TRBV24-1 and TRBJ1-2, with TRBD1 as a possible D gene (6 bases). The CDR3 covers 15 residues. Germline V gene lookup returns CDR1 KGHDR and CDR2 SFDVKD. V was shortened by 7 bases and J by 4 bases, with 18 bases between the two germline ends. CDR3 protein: CATSDSRGYSYGYTF. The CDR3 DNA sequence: TGTGCCACCAGCGACTCCAGGGGATATAGCTATGGCTACACCTTC.

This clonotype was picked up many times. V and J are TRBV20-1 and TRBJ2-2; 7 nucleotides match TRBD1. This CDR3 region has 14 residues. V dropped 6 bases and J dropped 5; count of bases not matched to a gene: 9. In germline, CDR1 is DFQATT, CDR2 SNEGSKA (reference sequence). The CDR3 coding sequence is TGCAGTGCGCCGGACAGGCAAAGGACCGGGGAGCTGTTTTTT. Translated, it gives CSAPDRQRTGELFF.